One TCR beta chain is described in this entry. Assay: immunoSEQ multiplex PCR; the TCRdb copy retains only in-frame clones and omits some. The table records some 79,000 clones, about 90% of them present only once. The sample is drawn from a study of control samples from healthy donors and cancer patients. The sequenced sample was blood. This TCR was sampled from a woman between 50 and 59 years old in good health.

CDR3 region: CASRRLPTGKVSGELFF. The DNA for the CDR3 is TGTGCCAGCAGACGACTCCCGACAGGGAAGGTGTCCGGGGAGCTGTTTTTT. J is TRBJ2-2 and V is TRBV27, with TRBD1 matching over 7 bases. Looked up from germline, CDR1 is MNHEY and CDR2 is SMNVEV (reference sequence). The CDR3 totals 17 residues. V dropped 6 bases and J dropped 6; count of bases not matched to a gene: 16.